The 19 T cell receptor beta chains given below trace back to one sample, sequenced in a study of blood T cell repertoires in COVID-19. Sequenced by immunoSEQ multiplex PCR; TCRdb stores in-frame clones only, minus some. This table holds 70,000 to 95,000 clones, about 92% found once. Sequenced input: peripheral blood. The receptors originated from a man aged 50-59 years with acute or convalescent COVID-19.

The J gene is TRBJ2-3, the V gene TRBV4-3, with a weak D call TRBD2 (6 bases). In germline, CDR1 is LGHNA, CDR2 YSLEER. V gave up 4 bases and J gave up 0 bases, with 17 bases separating them. The CDR3 is 17 amino acids. CDR3 coding DNA: TGCGCCAGCAGCCTAAGCCCGACTAGGGCGAGCACAGATACGCAGTATTTT. This encodes CASSLSPTRASTDTQYF.

The CDR3 reads CASSVGTSGMGHEQFF. CDR3 in DNA: TGTGCCAGCAGCGTCGGGACTAGCGGGATGGGGCATGAGCAGTTCTTC. The chain combines TRBV9 with TRBJ2-1; the match to TRBD2 covers 13 bases. The CDR3 totals 16 residues. CDR1 is SGDLS, CDR2 YYNGEE, per germline. V shed 2 bases and J 8 bases; nucleotides not matched to a gene: 7. The full variable domain, in which reference TRBV9 and TRBJ2-1 provide the parts outside the CDR3, is DSGVTQTPKHLITATGQRVTLRCSPRSGDLSVYWYQQSLDQGLQFLIQYYNGEERAKGNILERFSAQQFPDLHSELNLSSLELGDSALYFCASSVGTSGMGHEQFFGPGTRLTVL.

The rearrangement uses TRBV6-6 and TRBJ2-7; D gene uncertain. V was clipped by 4 bases and J by 0 bases, with 13 bases between them. This CDR3 comprises 15 residues. Per germline, CDR1 MNHNY and CDR2 SVGAGI (reference sequence). CDR3 nucleotide sequence: TGTGCCAGCAGTTTTTTAGCCCCGAGCTCCTACGAGCAGTACTTC. It codes for CASSFLAPSSYEQYF.

This chain connects TRBV4-1 to TRBJ2-3; no definite D call. V was clipped by 1 base and J by 4 bases, with 15 bases between them. The CDR3 is 16 amino acids. In germline, CDR1 is MGHRA, CDR2 YSYEKL. CDR3 residues: CASSQGAIRGPDTQYF. The CDR3 DNA sequence: TGCGCCAGCAGCCAAGGAGCGATCAGAGGCCCAGATACGCAGTATTTT.

The chain recombines TRBV6-5 with TRBJ1-2; D is ambiguous. Trimming pared 6 bases from V and 2 bases from J, leaving 10 bases between. Per germline, CDR1 MNHEY and CDR2 SVGAGI. This CDR3 region has 13 residues. CDR3 sequence (DNA): TGTGCCAGCAGGCCCACAGAAAACTATGGCTACACCTTC. Protein product: CASRPTENYGYTF.

This chain links TRBV9 with TRBJ1-1; no reliable D call. Trimming left V 3 bases short and J 2 bases short, with 8 bases between. CDR3 length: 13 amino acids. The germline V gene has CDR1 SGDLS and CDR2 YYNGEE. As DNA, the CDR3 is TGTGCCAGCAGCGGCGGCCCTAACACTGAAGCTTTCTTT. It translates to CASSGGPNTEAFF. Full variable domain (outside the CDR3, taken from reference TRBV9 and TRBJ1-1): DSGVTQTPKHLITATGQRVTLRCSPRSGDLSVYWYQQSLDQGLQFLIQYYNGEERAKGNILERFSAQQFPDLHSELNLSSLELGDSALYFCASSGGPNTEAFFGQGTRLTVV.

This sequence joins TRBV24-1 and TRBJ1-5; tentative D call: TRBD1 (6 bases). Germline CDR1 is KGHDR and CDR2 is SFDVKD. The CDR3 spans 15 residues. V was trimmed by 0 bases and J by 1 base, leaving 6 bases between them. The CDR3 sequence: CATSDLGTSNQPQHF. The CDR3 DNA follows: TGTGCCACCAGTGATTTGGGGACAAGCAATCAGCCCCAGCATTTT.

The chain carries TRBV5-5 and TRBJ2-2; TRBD1 might be the D (6 bases). Germline values: CDR1 SGHKS, CDR2 YYEKEE (reference sequence). V was pared by 2 bases and J by 4 bases, with 15 bases between. The CDR3 spans 16 residues. The chain's CDR3 is CASSLVPGHVTGELFF. The CDR3 bases are TGTGCCAGCAGCTTAGTTCCGGGACACGTCACCGGGGAGCTGTTTTTT.

The table lists this clone with a count of one. This chain connects TRBV4-1 to TRBJ2-1, with D tentatively TRBD2 (5 bases). V lost 1 base to trimming and J lost 4 bases, with 11 bases between them. Germline-derived CDR1 and CDR2 are MGHRA and YSYEKL. The CDR3 runs to 15 residues. CDR3 sequence reads: CASSQGRSVYNEQFF. CDR3 nucleotides: TGCGCCAGCAGCCAAGGTCGTAGCGTGTACAATGAGCAGTTCTTC.

The chain employs TRBV27 and TRBJ2-3; D might be TRBD1 (7 bases). Trimming pared 1 base from V and 3 bases from J, leaving 17 bases between. Per germline, CDR1 MNHEY and CDR2 SMNVEV (reference sequence). The CDR3 totals 17 residues. The CDR3 DNA sequence: TGTGCCAGCAGTTTATTATCGGAGGGGGCCCGTACAGATACGCAGTATTTT. It yields the protein CASSLLSEGARTDTQYF.

As DNA, the CDR3 is TGTGCCAGCAGCGGGACAGGGTCGGGGGAGCTGTTTTTT. This codes for CASSGTGSGELFF. J is TRBJ2-2 and V is TRBV7-3; 9 nucleotides line up with TRBD1. With V trimmed by 5 bases and J by 8 bases, 3 bases remained unmatched. This CDR3 comprises 13 residues. CDR1 and CDR2 from the germline V gene are SGHTA and FQGTGA. The entire variable domain, with the rest obtained from reference TRBV7-3 and TRBJ2-2, is as follows: GAGVSQTPSNKVTEKGKYVELRCDPISGHTALYWYRQSLGQGPEFLIYFQGTGAADDSGLPNDRFFAVRPEGSVSTLKIQRTERGDSAVYLCASSGTGSGELFFGEGSRLTVL.

The rearrangement joins TRBV6-5 to TRBJ1-2; 7 bases are a match to TRBD1. CDR1 and CDR2 from the germline V gene are MNHEY and SVGAGI. With 7 bases clipped from V and 0 bases from J, the junction kept 8 bases outside the gene matches. The CDR3 is 15 amino acids. This chain's CDR3 is CASNQGGTANYGYTF. CDR3 DNA: TGTGCCAGCAATCAAGGGGGGACAGCTAACTATGGCTACACCTTC.

This clone was detected once. The chain couples TRBV2 to TRBJ1-4; D is perhaps TRBD1 (6 bases). The CDR3 has 15 amino acids. The germline V gene encodes CDR1 SNHLY and CDR2 FYNNEI. V shed 3 bases and J shed 3 bases, with 11 bases lying between them. The CDR3, as DNA: TGTGCCAGCAGTGAGACAGGACTGGCTAATGAAAAACTGTTTTTT. Translating it yields CASSETGLANEKLFF. The variable domain in full, completed from reference TRBV2 and TRBJ1-4, reads EPEVTQTPSHQVTQMGQEVILRCVPISNHLYFYWYRQILGQKVEFLVSFYNNEISEKSEIFDDQFSVERPDGSNFTLKIRSTKLEDSAMYFCASSETGLANEKLFFGSGTQLSVL.

The chain uses TRBV12-5 and TRBJ2-7, with D tentatively TRBD1 (5 bases). Germline-derived CDR1 and CDR2 are LGHNT and FRNRAP. The CDR3 sequence is 14 residues long. V lost 6 bases to trimming and J lost 3 bases, with 15 bases between them. CDR3 DNA sequence: TGTGCTAGTGGCCGACCTGGGGCTTGCTACGAGCAGTACGTC. It encodes CASGRPGACYEQYV.

On this clone: In the same sample, other DNA sequences code for this CDR3. V usage is TRBV3-1 (or the pseudogene TRBV3-2) and J usage is TRBJ2-1; 8 bases map to TRBD2. The CDR3 totals 15 residues. Losses at the gene ends were 6 bases for V and 4 bases for J; bases not matched to a gene: 8. The V gene's germline CDR1 is LGHDT and CDR2 YNNKEL (reference sequence). CDR3 sequence (DNA): TGTGCCAGCAGTCCCGGGACTAGGGGATACAATGAGCAGTTCTTC. This encodes CASSPGTRGYNEQFF.

V is TRBV20-1 and J is TRBJ1-5, with 7 nucleotides matching TRBD1. The CDR3 covers 11 residues. The germline V gene has CDR1 DFQATT and CDR2 SNEGSKA (reference sequence). Trimming removed 5 bases from V and 11 bases from J; junction bases left unmatched: 6. As DNA, the CDR3 is TGCAGTGCTGTCGACAGGGAGGCCCAGCATTTT. Protein: CSAVDREAQHF.

This chain links TRBV5-6 with TRBJ1-1; possibly TRBD1 for D (5 bases). Per the germline V gene, CDR1 is SGHDT and CDR2 is YYEEEE. The CDR3 loop spans 13 amino acids. Trimming cost V 1 base and J 1 base, with 5 bases left between them. The CDR3 region has the DNA TGTGCCAGCAGCTTGCAGGGGAACACTGAAGCTTTCTTT. It yields the protein CASSLQGNTEAFF.

This chain joins TRBV4-3 and TRBJ1-2; perhaps TRBD1 as D (5 bases). CDR3 length equals 15 residues. CDR1 LGHNA and CDR2 YSLEER come from the germline V gene. V lost 0 bases, J lost 7 bases, and 15 bases lay in between. DNA of the CDR3: TGCGCCAGCAGCCAAGAAAAGGGAGGGGCCTTTGGCTACACCTTC. Its protein product is CASSQEKGGAFGYTF.

This chain joins TRBV7-8 and TRBJ2-3; 11 positions agree with TRBD1. Germline V gives CDR1 SGHVS, CDR2 FQNEAQ. The V segment lost 5 bases and the J segment 5 bases; nucleotides outside the gene matches: 6. The CDR3 runs to 15 residues. CDR3 sequence reads: CASSARDRGGDTQYF. CDR3 bases: TGTGCCAGCAGCGCCCGGGACAGGGGGGGAGATACGCAGTATTTT.